These 32 T cell receptor beta chains were sequenced from one sample in a study of blood T cell repertoires in COVID-19 (dated by TCRdb to 2020 to 2022). The library relied on the immunoSEQ multiplex PCR assay. TCRdb's version of the immuneACCESS table is confined to in-frame rearrangements and falls short of the full clone set. An unresolved V gene accounts for under half of the shortfall where checked; the remainder is of unknown origin. This sample gives 260,000 or so clones in total; nearly 90% of them show up just once. 0.7% of the sample lies in the top ten. The specimen sequenced was peripheral blood. The source of these receptors is a human donor in a cohort sampled during active COVID-19.

This chain joins TRBV11-3 and TRBJ2-1; weak D call: TRBD2 (6 bases). The V end lost 5 bases, the J end lost 4 bases, and 15 bases lay between the germline ends. The CDR3 is made up of 15 amino acids. Germline assignment: CDR1 SGHNT and CDR2 YENEEA. The CDR3, as DNA: TGTGCCAGCAGCGTCGGGACTCCGGGATACAATGAGCAGTTCTTC. It is translated as CASSVGTPGYNEQFF.

The chain links TRBV6-6 to TRBJ1-1; 7 bases match TRBD1. CDR3 size: 15 residues. The V segment lost 3 bases and the J segment 3 bases; nucleotides outside the gene matches: 7. The germline V gene has CDR1 MNHNY and CDR2 SVGAGI (reference sequence). CDR3 in amino acids: CASSYPQGRHTEAFF. CDR3 coding DNA: TGTGCCAGCAGTTATCCACAGGGGCGCCACACTGAAGCTTTCTTT.

The CDR3: CASSPRTGSNQPQHF. For the CDR3, the DNA is TGTGCCAGCAGTCCCCGGACAGGGAGCAATCAGCCCCAGCATTTT. V and J are TRBV6-5 and TRBJ1-5; 8 bases match TRBD1. Germline CDR1 and CDR2: MNHEY and SVGAGI. The length of the CDR3 is 15 residues. V trimming: 5 bases; J trimming: 1 base; junction bases outside the gene matches: 4.

The V and J genes are TRBV4-1 and TRBJ2-1; TRBD2 agrees at 9 bases. Germline CDR1 MGHRA, CDR2 YSYEKL. This CDR3 has 17 amino acids. The J segment lost 6 bases and the V segment lost 4 bases, leaving 13 bases of the junction unmatched. For the CDR3, the DNA is TGCGCCAGCAGCCCCGGGAGGCTAGCGGGGAGGGGCAATGAGCAGTTCTTC. Protein product: CASSPGRLAGRGNEQFF.

With respect to this clone: The same CDR3 is also encoded by other DNA sequences in this sample. The rearrangement joins TRBV7-2 to TRBJ2-7; D not certain. This CDR3 has 14 residues. CDR1 and CDR2 (germline): SGHTA, FQGNSA. Trimming shortened V by 1 base and J by 0 bases, and 7 bases separated the two germline ends. CDR3 sequence reads: CASSLGRSSYEQYF. The DNA of the CDR3 is TGTGCCAGCAGCTTAGGTCGCAGCTCCTACGAGCAGTACTTC. The complete variable domain, with remaining parts taken from reference TRBV7-2 and TRBJ2-7, reads GAGVSQSPSNKVTEKGKDVELRCDPISGHTALYWYRQSLGQGLEFLIYFQGNSAPDKSGLPSDRFSAERTGGSVSTLTIQRTQQEDSAVYLCASSLGRSSYEQYFGPGTRLTVT.

The chain links TRBV6-2 or TRBV6-3 to TRBJ2-7, with TRBD2 matching over 9 bases. Germline loops: CDR1 MNHEY, CDR2 SVGEGT. There are 13 residues in the CDR3. V was clipped by 4 bases and J by 3 bases; unmatched bases: 1. CDR3 nucleotides: TGTGCCAGCAGTTCGACTAGCGGCTACGAGCAGTACTTC. Translating it yields CASSSTSGYEQYF.

This sequence joins TRBV21-1 and TRBJ2-5; no DNA check was done on the table's D call, TRBD1. TRBV21-1 corresponds to a pseudogene. This CDR3 region has 19 residues. CDR3 in DNA: TGTGCCAGCAGCAAAGTAGCAGGGGCTATTCCCCCGTACCAAGAGACCCAGTACTTC. This translates into CASSKVAGAIPPYQETQYF.

This sequence joins TRBV10-3 and TRBJ2-3; perhaps TRBD1 as D (6 bases). The CDR3 covers 13 residues. Trimming removed 6 bases at V and 5 bases at J, with 12 bases between. Germline CDR1 ENHRY, CDR2 SYGVKD. The DNA of the CDR3 is TGTGCCATCAGCGGGACAAGAGAAGATACGCAGTATTTT. Translating gives CAISGTREDTQYF.

The chain links TRBV4-1 to TRBJ2-5; possibly TRBD2 for D (5 bases). The V gene lost 1 base and the J gene lost 2 bases, with 8 bases spanning the gap. Germline values: CDR1 MGHRA, CDR2 YSYEKL. This CDR3 region has 14 residues. The CDR3 loop reads CASSQGERQETQYF. The CDR3 coding sequence is TGCGCCAGCAGCCAAGGGGAGAGGCAAGAGACCCAGTACTTC.

The V call is TRBV3-1 (or the pseudogene TRBV3-2), the J call TRBJ1-1; 10 bases line up with TRBD1. CDR1 is LGHDT and CDR2 is YNNKEL in the germline V gene (reference sequence). CDR3 size: 15 residues. V trimming: 3 bases; J trimming: 4 bases; junction bases outside the gene matches: 5. The CDR3 sequence is CASSQDRGASTEAFF. CDR3 DNA: TGTGCCAGCAGCCAGGACAGGGGGGCGAGCACTGAAGCTTTCTTT.

This sequence joins TRBV6-5 and TRBJ2-1, with TRBD2 matching over 8 bases. J was trimmed by 2 bases and V by 6 bases; bases with no gene match: 6. Germline V gives CDR1 MNHEY, CDR2 SVGAGI. The CDR3 covers 15 residues. The CDR3 loop reads CASRLPGLAYNEQFF. CDR3 nucleotides: TGTGCCAGCAGGCTACCGGGACTAGCCTACAATGAGCAGTTCTTC.

This chain links TRBV6-6 with TRBJ1-3; D unresolved. The CDR3 has 12 residues. Germline assignment: CDR1 MNHNY and CDR2 SVGAGI (reference sequence). The ends were cut back, 8 bases at V and 4 bases at J, with 9 bases in the middle. CDR3 in DNA: TGTGCCAGCGCCCCGGGAGGAAACACCATATATTTT. It encodes CASAPGGNTIYF.

The chain has TRBV4-1 and TRBJ2-2; TRBD1 matches 8 bases. Germline V lookup: CDR1 MGHRA, CDR2 YSYEKL. The CDR3 has 15 amino acids. Unmatched junction bases numbered 2, after V lost 1 base and J lost 4 bases. The CDR3 coding sequence is TGCGCCAGCAGCCAAGGGGACAGGTTCACCGGGGAGCTGTTTTTT. Protein sequence: CASSQGDRFTGELFF.

V is TRBV27 and J is TRBJ2-7, with 7 bases aligning to TRBD1. From germline, CDR1 is MNHEY and CDR2 SMNVEV (reference sequence). With 5 bases clipped from V and 3 bases from J, the junction kept 13 bases outside the gene matches. This CDR3 spans 16 amino acids. As DNA, the CDR3 is TGTGCCAGCAGTCCGTTTAGTTCCCACAGGGGCTACGAGCAGTACTTC. Protein product: CASSPFSSHRGYEQYF.

V is TRBV7-8 and J is TRBJ2-1, with a tentative D call TRBD1 (5 bases). Germline lookup yields CDR1 SGHVS and CDR2 FQNEAQ. V lost 2 bases and J 5 bases, leaving 25 bases between the germline ends. CDR3 length equals 19 residues. CDR3 in DNA: TGTGCCAGCAGCTTATTGGCGCTTAGGACAATCAGTAGTAACAATGAGCAGTTCTTC. Translation gives CASSLLALRTISSNNEQFF.

Here the CDR3 DNA reads TGCGCCAGCAGTGAACCTACAGGAGCAAATCAGCCCCAGCATTTT. Amino acid sequence: CASSEPTGANQPQHF. This sequence joins TRBV10-1 and TRBJ1-5, with a weak D call TRBD1 (5 bases). The V gene lost 3 bases and the J gene lost 4 bases, with 13 bases spanning the gap. Germline CDR1 is WNHNN and CDR2 is SYGVQD (reference sequence). CDR3 length: 15 residues.

This chain uses TRBV28 with TRBJ1-5; D is perhaps TRBD1 (6 bases). Trimming left V 4 bases short and J 0 bases short, with 10 bases between. The germline gives CDR1 MDHEN, CDR2 SYDVKM. This CDR3 is 15 amino acids long. The CDR3 loop reads CASSYRDTSNQPQHF. The CDR3 DNA reads TGTGCCAGCAGTTACCGGGACACTAGCAATCAGCCCCAGCATTTT.

The rearrangement joins TRBV19 to TRBJ1-5; D ambiguous. The V and J ends lost 10 bases and 6 bases respectively, with 4 bases between them. Germline values: CDR1 LNHDA, CDR2 SQIVND (reference sequence). CDR3 length: 9 residues. CDR3 sequence: CATGQPQHF. For the CDR3, the DNA is TGTGCCACCGGTCAGCCCCAGCATTTT.

This clone was found a few times. The chain is built from TRBV6-6 and TRBJ2-1, with TRBD2 matching over 12 bases. V lost 8 bases to trimming and J lost 4 bases; unmatched junction nucleotides: 3. The germline gives CDR1 MNHNY, CDR2 SVGAGI (reference sequence). The CDR3 covers 14 residues. CDR3 DNA sequence: TGTGCCAGCCGACTAGCGGGAGATTACAATGAGCAGTTCTTC. Translation: CASRLAGDYNEQFF.

V is TRBV5-1 and J is TRBJ2-7; the D gene is possibly TRBD2 (6 bases). This CDR3 has 14 residues. Germline V gives CDR1 SGHRS, CDR2 YFSETQ. V lost 2 bases, J lost 6 bases, and 15 bases lay in between. The CDR3 bases are TGCGCCAGCAGCTTCTATTCTGACGGGGGCGAGCAGTACTTC. This gives the protein CASSFYSDGGEQYF.

The chain couples TRBV4-1 to TRBJ2-1; 7 bases map to TRBD1. There are 13 residues in the CDR3. Germline V lookup: CDR1 MGHRA, CDR2 YSYEKL. J was trimmed by 8 bases and V by 5 bases; bases with no gene match: 6. Written as DNA, the CDR3 is TGCGCCAGCAGCACGATTACAGGGGATGAGCAGTTCTTC. Its translation: CASSTITGDEQFF.

The chain uses TRBV28 and TRBJ2-3, with TRBD1 matching 8 bases. CDR3 length: 14 amino acids. Germline CDR1 is MDHEN and CDR2 is SYDVKM. V lost 6 bases and J lost 8; bases outside the gene matches: 10. The chain's CDR3 is CASRWTGSGSTQYF. The CDR3 DNA sequence: TGTGCCAGCAGGTGGACAGGGTCGGGGAGTACGCAGTATTTT.

The chain has TRBV30 and TRBJ2-7, with a tentative D call TRBD2 (5 bases). CDR1 and CDR2 (germline): GTSNPN, SVGIG (reference sequence). CDR3 length: 14 residues. The V and J ends lost 0 bases and 2 bases respectively, with 11 bases between them. The CDR3 reads CAWSVWLATYEQYF. The CDR3 DNA sequence: TGTGCCTGGAGTGTATGGCTAGCCACCTACGAGCAGTACTTC.

This rearrangement joins TRBV18 to TRBJ2-7, with a possible D match to TRBD1 (6 bases). Germline CDR1 is KGHSH and CDR2 is LQKENI. Trimming stripped 3 bases from V and 0 bases from J, with 18 bases between. This CDR3 is built from 17 residues. The CDR3 spells CASSPNDRFEGSYEQYF. CDR3 coding DNA: TGTGCCAGCTCACCTAATGACAGGTTCGAGGGCTCCTACGAGCAGTACTTC.

The V call is TRBV25-1, the J call TRBJ1-4; TRBD1 aligns across 7 bases. The V segment lost 1 base and the J segment 5 bases; nucleotides outside the gene matches: 7. The CDR3 extends over 16 amino acids. CDR1 is MGHDK, CDR2 SYGVNS, per germline. The CDR3 spells CASSEFGGTANEKLFF. CDR3 nucleotides: TGTGCCAGCAGTGAATTTGGTGGGACAGCCAATGAAAAACTGTTTTTT.

J is TRBJ2-7 and V is TRBV28, with 8 nucleotides matching TRBD1. The length of the CDR3 is 16 residues. Germline trimming cut 3 bases from V and 1 base from J; bases unmatched to any gene: 8. Germline loops: CDR1 MDHEN, CDR2 SYDVKM. CDR3 sequence: CASSFLGTGDSYEQYF. The DNA of the CDR3 is TGTGCCAGCAGTTTTCTAGGGACAGGCGATTCCTACGAGCAGTACTTC.

This clone was recorded a few times. The V call is TRBV7-9, the J call TRBJ1-2; no firm D call. The V gene lost 5 bases and the J gene lost 7 bases, with 17 bases spanning the gap. CDR1 is SEHNR, CDR2 FQNEAQ, per germline (reference sequence). CDR3 length: 14 amino acids. This CDR3 is CASSLDPLPGGYTF. In DNA, the CDR3 is TGTGCCAGCAGCCTCGACCCTCTGCCGGGTGGCTACACCTTC.

The V and J genes are TRBV19 and TRBJ1-2; unclear D gene. Trimming removed 3 bases at V and 7 bases at J, with 18 bases between. The V gene's germline CDR1 is LNHDA and CDR2 SQIVND (reference sequence). The CDR3 spans 15 residues. The CDR3 sequence is CASSIPELFASGYTF. The DNA of the CDR3 is TGTGCCAGTAGTATTCCTGAGTTGTTCGCCTCTGGCTACACCTTC. Variable domain in full (rest from reference TRBV19 and TRBJ1-2): DGGITQSPKYLFRKEGQNVTLSCEQNLNHDAMYWYRQDPGQGLRLIYYSQIVNDFQKGDIAEGYSVSREKKESFPLTVTSAQKNPTAFYLCASSIPELFASGYTFGSGTRLTVV.

DNA of the CDR3: TGTGCCAGCAGTTCTACGACAGGTGGTCCCTACAATGAGCAGTTCTTC. This encodes CASSSTTGGPYNEQFF. The chain carries TRBV6-5 and TRBJ2-1, with D maybe TRBD1 (6 bases). V lost 4 bases and J 2 bases, leaving 15 bases between the germline ends. Germline V CDR1 and CDR2: MNHEY, SVGAGI. The CDR3 length is 16 residues.

This rearrangement joins TRBV5-4 to TRBJ1-4; 8 nucleotides agree with TRBD1. CDR1 and CDR2 from the germline V gene are SGHNT and YYREEE (reference sequence). V shed 4 bases, J shed 6 bases, and the junction held 8 bases outside the gene matches. This CDR3 spans 15 amino acids. The chain's CDR3 is CASSAQGAKDEKLFF. The DNA for the CDR3 is TGTGCCAGCAGCGCCCAGGGGGCGAAAGATGAAAAACTGTTTTTT.

This clone appeared once. The chain combines TRBV15 with TRBJ1-3, with D possibly matching TRBD1 (5 bases). Germline CDR1 and CDR2: LNHNV and YYDKDF (reference sequence). V was trimmed by 3 bases and J by 0 bases, leaving 12 bases between them. The length of the CDR3 is 16 residues. Here the CDR3 reads CATSSDRTISGNTIYF. DNA for the CDR3: TGTGCCACCAGCAGTGACAGAACCATCTCTGGAAACACCATATATTTT.

The chain combines TRBV6-5 with TRBJ2-5; TRBD1 aligns across 9 bases. The CDR3 contains 14 residues. The germline V gene encodes CDR1 MNHEY and CDR2 SVGAGI. Unmatched junction bases numbered 7, after V lost 6 bases and J lost 5 bases. DNA for the CDR3: TGTGCCAGCAGCCGGGACAGGGAGAGGGAGACCCAGTACTTC. This codes for CASSRDRERETQYF.